This T cell receptor (beta chain) derives from a study of shared clonotypes between healthy human individuals. Study-level background: For every donor, three CD4 naive, three CD4 memory, two CD8 naive and one CD8 memory plates were used.

Profiling relied on immunoSEQ multiplex PCR, and the TCRdb table lists in-frame clones only, not all of them. Among about 2.4 million clones listed, more than 90% were seen once. Investigators divided CD4+ cells into CD45RA+ naive and CD45RA-negative memory subsets. Looked up from germline, CDR1 is MNHNY and CDR2 is SVGAGI (reference sequence). Deletions cut 3 bases from V and 5 bases from J, with 11 bases between. There are 14 residues in the CDR3. This TCR was recovered from a young man in good health. Sequenced: naive CD4+ T cells sorted from blood. Subset defined: CD45RA+ positively selected. This chain links TRBV6-6 with TRBJ1-5, with D maybe TRBD1 (6 bases). The DNA of the CDR3 is TGTGCCAGCAGTTATCCGAACAGGGATCAGCCCCAGCATTTT. Translating it yields CASSYPNRDQPQHF.